This T cell receptor (beta chain) is from a study of blood T cell repertoires in COVID-19. Sequencing was performed with immunoSEQ multiplex PCR; in TCRdb, only in-frame clones are kept and a portion is missing. The table includes 250,000 to 350,000 clones, about 87% detected once. This TCR came from a woman aged 45-65 years with COVID-19, enrolled during active disease. The sequencing input was peripheral blood.

Written as DNA, the CDR3 is TGTGCCAGCAGCAAAAAGCGGGAGCGGGGCAATGAGCAGTTCTTC. This gives the protein CASSKKRERGNEQFF. The chain uses TRBV7-9 and TRBJ2-1, with 8 nucleotides matching TRBD2. CDR1 and CDR2 (germline): SEHNR, FQNEAQ (reference sequence). The CDR3 sequence is 15 residues long. J was trimmed by 6 bases and V by 5 bases; bases with no gene match: 9.